Following are 8 T cell receptor beta chains from one sample sequenced in a study of CD8 T cells in ankylosing spondylitis. MiXCR, applied by TCRdb to the 5' RACE reads, yields one record per CDR3 protein. The sample yields fewer than 250,000 distinct CDR3 sequences, roughly 32% seen once. Specimen: blood, either unsorted or a sorted T cell fraction (not recorded which). Source of these receptors: a male donor with ankylosing spondylitis or in good health (not recorded which).

J is TRBJ2-3 and V is TRBV20-1, with 12 positions matching TRBD2. The CDR3 contains 19 residues. V lost 1 base, J lost 5 bases, and 16 bases stayed unmatched. Germline V lookup: CDR1 DFQATT, CDR2 SNEGSKA (reference sequence). The CDR3 DNA reads as TGCAGTGCTAGAGGGGCTAGCGGGGGGGCTTTGCCGGGTGGAGATACGCAGTATTTT. Its protein is CSARGASGGALPGGDTQYF.

This clonotype is a singleton in its sample. The J gene is TRBJ1-4, the V gene TRBV7-3; no firm D call. Germline lookup yields CDR1 SGHTA and CDR2 FQGTGA. This CDR3 region has 15 residues. V dropped 5 bases and J dropped 4 bases, with 14 bases sitting between them. Written as DNA, the CDR3 is TGTGCCAGCAGCCTACGGACGGATTATAATGAAAAACTGTTTTTT. Translated, it gives CASSLRTDYNEKLFF. Supplemented by reference TRBV7-3 and TRBJ1-4, the full variable domain reads GAGVSQTPSNKVTEKGKYVELRCDPISGHTALYWYRQSLGQGPEFLIYFQGTGAADDSGLPNDRFFAVRPEGSVSTLKIQRTERGDSAVYLCASSLRTDYNEKLFFGSGTQLSVL.

This chain connects TRBV6-1 to TRBJ1-5; weak D call: TRBD1 (5 bases). With 8 bases removed from V and 0 bases from J, the gap between germline ends came to 20 bases. This CDR3 is 17 amino acids long. CDR1 is MNHNS, CDR2 SASEGT, per germline. DNA for the CDR3: TGTGCCAGCGGGCGCAGGGTTAGTCTTTATAGCAATCAGCCCCAGCATTTT. Protein: CASGRRVSLYSNQPQHF.

The V gene is TRBV12-3 or TRBV12-4, the J gene TRBJ2-3, with a possible D match to TRBD2 (6 bases). V was trimmed by 8 bases and J by 4 bases, leaving 13 bases between them. This CDR3 has 13 amino acids. CDR3 nucleotides: TGTGCCAGCCGAGGGAGCGGGTCAGATACGCAGTATTTT. Translated: CASRGSGSDTQYF.

This rearrangement joins TRBV20-1 to TRBJ2-5; 9 positions agree with TRBD2. CDR1 and CDR2 from the germline V gene are DFQATT and SNEGSKA (reference sequence). This CDR3 is 15 amino acids long. J lost 1 base, V lost 6 bases, and 9 bases had no gene match. DNA of the CDR3: TGCAGTGCCGCCGGGACTAGCTCTTCCCAAGAGACCCAGTACTTC. Its protein is CSAAGTSSSQETQYF.

The chain recombines TRBV15 with TRBJ1-5; D is ambiguous. V was cut by 5 bases and J by 7 bases, with 6 bases left in between. The germline CDR1 and CDR2 sequences are LNHNV and YYDKDF (reference sequence). The CDR3 spans 11 residues. In DNA form, the CDR3 reads TGTGCCACCAGCCCTGGGCAGCCCCAGCATTTT. Translation gives CATSPGQPQHF. The complete variable domain, with remaining parts taken from reference TRBV15 and TRBJ1-5, reads DAMVIQNPRYQVTQFGKPVTLSCSQTLNHNVMYWYQQKSSQAPKLLFHYYDKDFNNEADTPDNFQSRRPNTSFCFLDIRSPGLGDTAMYLCATSPGQPQHFGDGTRLSIL.

In its sample, this clonotype was seen a few times. J is TRBJ1-2 and V is TRBV12-3 or TRBV12-4; 7 bases are a match to TRBD1. The CDR3 consists of 13 residues. With V trimmed by 6 bases and J by 7 bases, 8 bases remained unmatched. The CDR3 coding sequence is TGTGCCAGCAGCACTGGGACAGCGCCTGGCTACACCTTC. It yields the protein CASSTGTAPGYTF.

This chain links TRBV4-2 with TRBJ1-1, with TRBD1 identical over 7 bases. The CDR3 covers 15 residues. The J segment lost 4 bases and the V segment lost 4 bases, leaving 9 bases of the junction unmatched. The germline gives CDR1 LGHNA, CDR2 YNFKEQ. This CDR3 is CASSPRTGGATEAFF. CDR3 bases: TGTGCCAGCAGCCCCCGGACAGGAGGAGCCACTGAAGCTTTCTTT.